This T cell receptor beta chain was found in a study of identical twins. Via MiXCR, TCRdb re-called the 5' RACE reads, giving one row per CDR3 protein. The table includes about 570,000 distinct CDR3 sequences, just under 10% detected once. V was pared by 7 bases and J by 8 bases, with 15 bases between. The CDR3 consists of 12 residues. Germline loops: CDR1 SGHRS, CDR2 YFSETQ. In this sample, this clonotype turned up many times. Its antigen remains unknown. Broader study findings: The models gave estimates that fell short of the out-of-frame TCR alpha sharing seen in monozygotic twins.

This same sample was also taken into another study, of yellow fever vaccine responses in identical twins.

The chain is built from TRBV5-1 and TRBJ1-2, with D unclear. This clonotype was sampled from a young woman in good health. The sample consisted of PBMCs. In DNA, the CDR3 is TGCGCCAGCTGGTCGGACCGAGGGGGCTACACCTTC. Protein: CASWSDRGGYTF.